This entry describes one TCR beta chain. The sample is drawn from a study of blood T cell repertoires in COVID-19. Overall study: The analysed material was cDNA or gDNA that came from T cells, B-cell-depleted T cells, or PBMCs.

In the authors' workflow: Estimation of nucleated cell counts relied on the amplification of reference gene primers. Using immunoSEQ multiplex PCR, the repertoire was profiled, and TCRdb retains in-frame clones only, with some absent. The V and J calls and clone size were taken over from that table, and D and trimming were inferred from the DNA. The sample includes about 250,000 clones, around nine tenths of them seen just once. Sample: peripheral blood. The receptor was derived from a woman aged 55-70 years who had recovered from COVID-19.

CDR3 sequence (DNA): TGCGCCAGCAGTCCTAGCGGGGGGAGCTCCTACAATGAGCAGTTCTTC. Protein sequence: CASSPSGGSSYNEQFF. The chain links TRBV5-1 to TRBJ2-1; 11 bases are a match to TRBD2. The ends lost 5 bases at V and 0 bases at J; junction bases unmatched: 4. This CDR3 region has 16 residues. Germline CDR1 SGHRS, CDR2 YFSETQ.